The 17 T cell receptor beta chains in this list originate from one sample, sequenced in a study of vaccination and CD4 T cells after COVID-19 (dated by TCRdb to 2021 to 2024). These TCRs' antigens remain unknown. The meaning of the sample's treatment or condition label: approximately nine-day PBMC culture with coronavirus spike peptide pools or control peptides (ViraFEST assay). CD4+ T cells from unexposed donors were collected before the COVID-19 pandemic (2011-2018). The protocol used for the library was PCR. The reads were generated on an Illumina iSeq 100. DNA from cultured CD4+ T cells underwent TCR sequencing with the Oncomine TCR Beta short-read assay at the Johns Hopkins FTIC core. The QIAamp micro DNA kit was used to extract genomic DNA from the cultured CD4+ T cells. TCRdb reran the public reads through fastp at Q25 and MiXCR, keeping productive beta chains. Rows are unified per CDR3 protein, each entry keeping the most common DNA and genes. A total of around 10,000 distinct CDR3 sequences appear in this sample, about 30% of them only once. Less than 20% of the sample rests with the top ten.

Sequencing input: CD4+ T cells from blood, cultured in vitro. These receptors were taken from a human donor in good health.

The chain links TRBV7-3 to TRBJ2-1, with TRBD2 identical over 7 bases. The germline V gene has CDR1 SGHTA and CDR2 FQGTGA. The V segment lost 2 bases and the J segment 4 bases; nucleotides outside the gene matches: 11. CDR3 length: 17 amino acids. The CDR3, as DNA: TGTGCCAGCAGCTTACCCCCCTCTAGCGGAACTTACAATGAGCAGTTCTTC. Translation gives CASSLPPSSGTYNEQFF.

In its sample, this clonotype was seen a few times. This sequence joins TRBV24-1 and TRBJ2-6; no clear D. V lost 7 bases, J lost 0 bases, and 18 bases lay in between. The CDR3 has 18 residues. Germline-derived CDR1 and CDR2 are KGHDR and SFDVKD. The CDR3 nucleotides read TGTGCCACCAGCGATCGGCACAGTTCTTCCTCTGGGGCCAACGTCCTGACTTTC. Translation gives CATSDRHSSSSGANVLTF.

The V call is TRBV7-2, the J call TRBJ2-3; D is possibly TRBD2 (5 bases). Germline CDR1 and CDR2: SGHTA and FQGNSA. CDR3 length equals 16 residues. The V end lost 0 bases, the J end lost 2 bases, and 12 bases lay between the germline ends. The CDR3 reads CASSLAGSGPTDTQYF. DNA of the CDR3: TGTGCCAGCAGCTTAGCTGGCAGCGGCCCCACAGATACGCAGTATTTT.

The gene calls are TRBV25-1 and TRBJ2-1, with a weak D call TRBD2 (5 bases). The CDR3 covers 17 residues. The V gene's germline CDR1 is MGHDK and CDR2 SYGVNS. Trimming removed 7 bases from V and 6 bases from J, with 25 bases in between. CDR3 DNA: TGTGCCAGCACCCCTCCGGCGTGGCGGGCGGTCTCCAATGAGCAGTTCTTC. Protein: CASTPPAWRAVSNEQFF.

Remarks on this clonotype: A much larger clone sits a single nucleotide away, making a read error possible. The rearrangement uses TRBV20-1 and TRBJ1-5; D gene ambiguous. V was cut by 0 bases and J by 3 bases, with 12 bases left in between. Germline assignment: CDR1 DFQATT and CDR2 SNEGSKA (reference sequence). This CDR3 comprises 15 residues. The CDR3 loop reads CSARDPSRINQPQHF. The CDR3 region has the DNA TGCAGTGCTAGAGATCCCAGCAGAATCAATCAGCCCCAGCATTTT.

The J gene is TRBJ2-3, the V gene TRBV27; D unresolved. Trimming pared 2 bases from V and 0 bases from J, leaving 12 bases between. The CDR3 spans 16 residues. Germline V gene lookup returns CDR1 MNHEY and CDR2 SMNVEV (reference sequence). The CDR3: CASSLMNGGSTDTQYF. The CDR3 region has the DNA TGTGCCAGCAGTTTAATGAACGGTGGTAGCACAGATACGCAGTATTTT.

This clonotype has only a few counts. This sequence joins TRBV28 and TRBJ2-2, with 11 bases identical to TRBD2. The germline V gene encodes CDR1 MDHEN and CDR2 SYDVKM. The V gene end was trimmed by 6 bases and the J gene end by 4 bases; junction bases not matched to a gene: 10. The CDR3 spans 17 residues. The CDR3 is CASSPIAGGRGTGELFF. The CDR3, as DNA: TGTGCCAGCAGCCCCATAGCGGGAGGGCGGGGCACCGGGGAGCTGTTTTTT.

The sample holds a few counts of this clonotype. V is TRBV27 and J is TRBJ1-1; D not certain. This CDR3 contains 14 residues. Germline lookup yields CDR1 MNHEY and CDR2 SMNVEV (reference sequence). With 2 bases removed from V and 0 bases from J, the gap between germline ends came to 7 bases. CDR3 protein: CASSLRAMNTEAFF. DNA for the CDR3: TGTGCCAGCAGTTTAAGGGCGATGAACACTGAAGCTTTCTTT.

The rearrangement links TRBV2 to TRBJ2-3; TRBD2 is a possible D gene (5 bases). V lost 10 bases and J 4 bases, leaving 21 bases between the germline ends. This CDR3 comprises 15 residues. The V gene's germline CDR1 is SNHLY and CDR2 FYNNEI. CDR3 region: CAIPSDAGGSDTQYF. In DNA form, the CDR3 reads TGTGCCATTCCTTCCGACGCAGGAGGCTCAGATACGCAGTATTTT.

This chain joins TRBV11-2 and TRBJ1-2, with D possibly being TRBD1 (5 bases). Trimming stripped 0 bases from V and 10 bases from J, with 9 bases between. The CDR3 runs 12 residues. Germline lookup yields CDR1 SGHAT and CDR2 FQNNGV. The CDR3 sequence: CASSLDRGDYTF. In DNA form, the CDR3 reads TGTGCCAGCAGCTTAGATCGAGGGGACTACACCTTC.

The V gene is TRBV7-6, the J gene TRBJ2-5, with D tentatively TRBD2 (6 bases). The length of the CDR3 is 15 residues. CDR1 is SGHVS and CDR2 is FNYEAQ in the germline V gene. The germline V and J ends were trimmed by 0 bases and 7 bases, with 15 bases remaining between them. The CDR3: CASSLAIGGHRTQYF. The CDR3 DNA reads TGTGCCAGCAGCTTAGCGATAGGAGGGCATAGGACCCAGTACTTC.

V and J are TRBV24-1 and TRBJ2-1, with D possibly TRBD2 on 7 matching bases. V gave up 3 bases and J gave up 8 bases, with 19 bases separating them. This CDR3 spans 16 amino acids. CDR1 is KGHDR, CDR2 SFDVKD, per germline. Here the CDR3 DNA reads TGTGCCACCAGTGATCCAACAGGGAGGGCCCGAGATGAGCAGTTCTTC. Residues: CATSDPTGRARDEQFF.

The J gene is TRBJ1-2, the V gene TRBV20-1; TRBD1 aligns across 7 bases. Per the germline V gene, CDR1 is DFQATT and CDR2 is SNEGSKA (reference sequence). This CDR3 has 12 residues. The junction had 5 bases not matched to a gene; V was cut back by 4 bases and J by 6 bases. CDR3 nucleotide sequence: TGCAGTGCTACTAGACAGGGAAATGGCTACACCTTC. Translation gives CSATRQGNGYTF.

The chain combines TRBV7-8 with TRBJ1-5; D remains ambiguous. V was cut by 5 bases and J by 11 bases, with 16 bases left in between. CDR1 is SGHVS, CDR2 FQNEAQ, per germline. The CDR3 extends over 13 amino acids. CDR3 DNA: TGTGCCAGCAGCCTCTTAGACCGGGCGTCCCAGCATTTT. It yields the protein CASSLLDRASQHF.

V and J are TRBV24-1 and TRBJ2-1, with D possibly matching TRBD2 (5 bases). Trimming removed 4 bases at V and 12 bases at J, with 15 bases between. The CDR3 totals 13 residues. Germline CDR1 reads KGHDR; CDR2 reads SFDVKD. CDR3 sequence: CATSEHKTSLQFF. The CDR3 nucleotides are TGTGCCACCAGTGAACACAAAACTAGTTTGCAGTTCTTC.

This sequence joins TRBV20-1 and TRBJ2-7; 10 positions agree with TRBD2. Germline V gene lookup returns CDR1 DFQATT and CDR2 SNEGSKA (reference sequence). Losses at the gene ends were 4 bases for V and 1 base for J; bases not matched to a gene: 4. The CDR3 spans 14 residues. DNA of the CDR3: TGCAGTGCTACTTTTAGCGGGGGGTCCTACGAGCAGTACTTC. Its translation is CSATFSGGSYEQYF.

This clonotype was detected a few times. The chain combines TRBV25-1 with TRBJ2-2; 7 bases line up with TRBD2. The germline gives CDR1 MGHDK, CDR2 SYGVNS. Trimming at V came to 6 bases and at J to 0 bases, leaving 1 base not matched to a gene. The length of the CDR3 is 14 residues. The CDR3 is CASSGRTNTGELFF. CDR3 nucleotide sequence: TGTGCCAGCAGCGGGAGGACGAACACCGGGGAGCTGTTTTTT.